The rows below give T cell receptor beta chains drawn from one sample of a study of identical twins. From the 5' RACE reads, TCRdb called clonotypes with MiXCR, one entry per CDR3 protein. In the table there are 700,000 or so distinct CDR3 sequences, 21% of which are singletons. Another study also made use of these data, one on T cells expressing NK-cell markers.

Material for sequencing was PBMCs. The receptors were sampled from a woman under 30 in good health. CDR3s include the opening cysteine and the closing phenylalanine or tryptophan. The order of the fields is CDR3 DNA, CDR3 protein, clone size, V gene, D gene, J gene. A D gene is named only where the DNA matches it firmly. Where a row states a size, it is once, few, many or the class of an expanded clone; other rows omit it.

TGCAGTGCTAGAGACGGCGGGGGGAATTCCTACGAGCAGTACTTC,CSARDGGGNSYEQYF,-,TRBV20-1,TRBD2,TRBJ2-7
TGCAGTGCTAGAGGGAAGGACCTCTACGAGCAGTACTTC,CSARGKDLYEQYF,-,TRBV20-1,-,TRBJ2-7
TGTGCCAGCAATAAGGAGAGAACCGGGGAGCTGTTTTTT,CASNKERTGELFF,few,TRBV2,-,TRBJ2-2
TGCAGTGCTAGACTAGCGGGAGACGAGCAGTACTTC,CSARLAGDEQYF,-,TRBV20-1,TRBD2,TRBJ2-7
TGTGCCAGCAGTTTAAACTTGGGGGACACTGAAGCTTTCTTT,CASSLNLGDTEAFF,many,TRBV12-3/TRBV12-4,-,TRBJ1-1
TGTGCCAGCAGTGGTTGGCAGGGCACCGGGGAGCTGTTTTTT,CASSGWQGTGELFF,few,TRBV6-1,-,TRBJ2-2
TGTGCCAGCAGTTACGGCTCTTCTAACTATGGCTACACCTTC,CASSYGSSNYGYTF,few,TRBV12-3/TRBV12-4,-,TRBJ1-2
TGTGCCAGCTCAATAACGCCATCCAAAGAGACCCAGTACTTC,CASSITPSKETQYF,few,TRBV18,-,TRBJ2-5
TGCAGCGTTGAAGCAGGGGTGGGCACTGAAGCTTTCTTT,CSVEAGVGTEAFF,many,TRBV29-1,-,TRBJ1-1
TGTGCCAGCAGCCCGAACTCTGGGACCCTCCACTTT,CASSPNSGTLHF,-,TRBV7-9,-,TRBJ1-6
TGTGCCAGCAGCGTCCGTAGTGCAACTAATGAAAAACTGTTTTTT,CASSVRSATNEKLFF,many,TRBV7-9,-,TRBJ1-4
TGTGCCAGCAGGCTGACAGGATCCATCGAGACCCAGTACTTC,CASRLTGSIETQYF,few,TRBV6-1,-,TRBJ2-5
TGCAGTGCTAGTAGTTTCATGAACACTGAAGCTTTCTTT,CSASSFMNTEAFF,-,TRBV20-1,-,TRBJ1-1
TGTGCCAGCAGCACCACAGGGGGGAGGACCTACAATGAGCAGTTCTTC,CASSTTGGRTYNEQFF,few,TRBV7-9,TRBD1,TRBJ2-1
TGTGCCAGCAGCGTAGCGCCGACTAGGTCGGAGACCCAGTACTTC,CASSVAPTRSETQYF,-,TRBV9,-,TRBJ2-5
TGCAGCGTTGAAGGGGCCGCCGGGCAGTACTTC,CSVEGAAGQYF,-,TRBV29-1,-,TRBJ2-7
TGTGCCAGCAGCGCTCCGGAGACTAGCGGGGCGATGTACCAAGAGACCCAGTACTTC,CASSAPETSGAMYQETQYF,-,TRBV4-2,TRBD2,TRBJ2-5
TGTGCCAGCAGCGGCGGACAGGGTGGTTACGAGCAGTACTTC,CASSGGQGGYEQYF,few,TRBV9,TRBD1,TRBJ2-7
TGTGCCAGCAACATCGGGGGGGGTAACAATGAGCAGTTCTTC,CASNIGGGNNEQFF,-,TRBV7-2,TRBD2,TRBJ2-1
TGTGCCAGCAGTCCGGGACTAGCGGGAGACCTGAACACCGGGGAGCTGTTTTTT,CASSPGLAGDLNTGELFF,-,TRBV28,TRBD2,TRBJ2-2
TGTGCTAGCAGCAAGGGACCTTCCTACTACAATGAGCAGTTCTTC,CASSKGPSYYNEQFF,-,TRBV7-7,-,TRBJ2-1
TGTGCCAGCAGCCCACGGACTAGCGGGGGTGGTGAGCAGTTCTTC,CASSPRTSGGGEQFF,-,TRBV7-2,TRBD2,TRBJ2-1
TGTGCCAGCAGCTTATTAGGCGGGGTGAACACTGAAGCTTTCTTT,CASSLLGGVNTEAFF,-,TRBV7-6,-,TRBJ1-1
TGCAGTGCTAGTGTACCTGGGGCTAGCGGGATCAACGAGCAGTACTTC,CSASVPGASGINEQYF,-,TRBV20-1,TRBD2,TRBJ2-7
TGTGCCAGCAGCTCCTCACCTGGCGGGGGTTCCTACGAGCAGTACTTC,CASSSSPGGGSYEQYF,few,TRBV7-6,TRBD2,TRBJ2-7